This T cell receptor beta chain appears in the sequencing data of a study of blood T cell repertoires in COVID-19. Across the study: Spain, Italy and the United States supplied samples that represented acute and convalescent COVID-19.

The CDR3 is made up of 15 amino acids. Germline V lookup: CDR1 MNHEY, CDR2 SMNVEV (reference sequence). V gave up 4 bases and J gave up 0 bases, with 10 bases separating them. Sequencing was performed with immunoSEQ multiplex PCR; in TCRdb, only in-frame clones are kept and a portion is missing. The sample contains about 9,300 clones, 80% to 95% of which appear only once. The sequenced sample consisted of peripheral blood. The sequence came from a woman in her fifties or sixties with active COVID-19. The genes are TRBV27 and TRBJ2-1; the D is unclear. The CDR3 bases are TGTGCCAGCAGTTCCTACCTCCGCTCCTACAATGAGCAGTTCTTC. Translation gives CASSSYLRSYNEQFF.